A selection of T cell receptor beta chains follows, all from one sample in a study of blood T cells in healthy people across ages. TCRdb processed the 5' RACE reads anew with MiXCR; each CDR3 protein has one entry. This sample has around 800,000 distinct CDR3 sequences, with around a quarter found just once. These data were likewise used in another study, on T cells of mothers and their children.

Specimen: blood. The source is a boy aged 5-17 years in good health. Each CDR3 is given with its conserved first and last residue. Fields, in order: J gene, clone size, V gene, D gene, CDR3 protein, CDR3 DNA. D genes are given only for firm matches. Not every row has a clone size; where given, it reads once, few, many or a size class.

>TRBJ2-3|.|TRBV9|TRBD2
CASSVEDGGADTQYF
TGTGCCAGCAGCGTAGAGGACGGGGGGGCAGATACGCAGTATTTT
>TRBJ2-5|many|TRBV5-1|TRBD1
CASSLAGQGAETQYF
TGCGCCAGCAGCTTGGCGGGACAGGGAGCAGAGACCCAGTACTTC
>TRBJ1-2|few|TRBV5-4|.
CASRPAGTPNYGYTF
TGTGCCAGCAGACCCGCGGGAACACCTAACTATGGCTACACCTTC
>TRBJ1-1|many|TRBV5-1|.
CASSLGSGRAEAFF
TGCGCCAGCAGCTTGGGATCGGGGAGGGCTGAAGCTTTCTTT
>TRBJ2-5|few|TRBV6-2/TRBV6-3|TRBD2
CASGAGLRETQYF
TGTGCCAGCGGAGCGGGGCTGCGGGAGACCCAGTACTTC
>TRBJ2-7|.|TRBV28|TRBD1
CASNPGTGNEQYF
TGTGCCAGCAACCCCGGGACAGGTAACGAGCAGTACTTC
>TRBJ2-1|few|TRBV9|TRBD2
CASSGSGEAHNEQFF
TGTGCCAGCAGCGGGAGCGGGGAGGCCCACAATGAGCAGTTCTTC
>TRBJ2-1|.|TRBV6-2/TRBV6-3|.
CASSYFLSSSYNEQFF
TGTGCCAGCAGTTACTTCCTCAGTAGCTCCTACAATGAGCAGTTCTTC
>TRBJ2-5|few|TRBV28|.
CASSFGGPSPGTQYF
TGTGCCAGCAGTTTTGGAGGTCCGAGCCCAGGGACCCAGTACTTC
>TRBJ1-3|few|TRBV5-1|.
CASSPRYQGTGNTIYF
TGCGCCAGCAGCCCGAGGTACCAGGGGACGGGAAACACCATATATTTT
>TRBJ2-7|few|TRBV28|TRBD2
CASMWGGYREQYF
TGTGCCAGCATGTGGGGAGGGTATCGCGAGCAGTACTTC
>TRBJ1-2|.|TRBV30|.
CAWSAGAGGYTF
TGTGCCTGGAGTGCGGGGGCAGGCGGCTACACCTTC
>TRBJ1-4|many|TRBV28|.
CASCGVNEKLFF
TGTGCCAGCTGCGGGGTAAATGAAAAGCTGTTTTTT
>TRBJ2-4|.|TRBV4-3|TRBD1
CASSHTGQVNPIAKNIQYF
TGCGCCAGCAGCCACACAGGACAGGTGAACCCTATAGCCAAAAACATTCAGTACTTC
>TRBJ2-7|many|TRBV6-6|.
CASCARGSDEQYF
TGTGCCAGCTGCGCCCGGGGGTCCGACGAGCAGTACTTC
>TRBJ2-1|many|TRBV19|.
CASSLTGGDYNEQFF
TGTGCCAGTAGTCTGACTGGTGGGGACTACAATGAGCAGTTCTTC
>TRBJ2-2|.|TRBV7-8|.
CASSFYIALNTGELFF
TGTGCCAGCAGCTTCTATATCGCTCTCAACACCGGGGAGCTGTTTTTT
>TRBJ1-4|few|TRBV11-2|.
CASSLRGPGGEKLFF
TGTGCCAGCAGCTTAAGGGGCCCAGGAGGTGAAAAACTGTTTTTT
>TRBJ2-1|.|TRBV14|TRBD1
CASSQEDRGPYNEQFF
TGTGCCAGCAGCCAAGAGGACAGGGGCCCCTACAATGAGCAGTTCTTC
>TRBJ1-2|.|TRBV13|.
CAGLHLTPDYGYTF
TGTGCCGGACTCCATCTGACCCCCGACTATGGCTACACCTTC
>TRBJ1-2|.|TRBV10-3|.
CAISGSSRNYGYTF
TGTGCCATCAGTGGTTCATCGCGCAACTATGGCTACACCTTC
>TRBJ1-2|few|TRBV29-1|TRBD1
CSANEQGNYGYTF
TGCAGCGCCAACGAACAGGGGAACTATGGCTACACCTTC
>TRBJ2-2|.|TRBV4-1|TRBD1
CASRLMGTGGELFF
TGCGCCAGCAGACTTATGGGGACAGGCGGGGAGCTGTTTTTT
>TRBJ2-2|.|TRBV28|.
CASIRQSLGELFF
TGTGCCAGCATCCGACAGTCCCTTGGGGAGCTGTTTTTT
>TRBJ2-7|few|TRBV3-1|TRBD1
CASSQDLRQGAHEQYF
TGTGCCAGCAGCCAAGATTTGAGACAGGGGGCCCACGAGCAGTACTTC
>TRBJ2-7|.|TRBV13|TRBD1
CASSDRGEAYEQYF
TGTGCCAGTTCAGACAGGGGTGAGGCCTACGAGCAGTACTTC
>TRBJ1-5|.|TRBV10-3|.
CAAGEGVNQPQHF
TGTGCCGCCGGGGAAGGGGTTAATCAGCCCCAGCATTTT
>TRBJ2-1|.|TRBV5-1|.
CASSLAGPTQDGEQFF
TGCGCCAGCAGCTTGGCGGGACCGACCCAGGATGGTGAGCAGTTCTTC
>TRBJ1-2|.|TRBV5-5|.
CASSSVAGFYNGYTF
TGTGCCAGCAGCTCGGTGGCGGGGTTCTATAATGGTTACACCTTC
>TRBJ1-2|.|TRBV12-3/TRBV12-4|TRBD1
CASREQGAEGYTF
TGTGCCAGCAGAGAACAGGGGGCTGAGGGCTACACCTTC
>TRBJ2-5|few|TRBV4-1|.
CASSQKGGEQYF
TGCGCCAGCAGCCAAAAGGGGGGGGAGCAGTACTTC
>TRBJ2-2|.|TRBV29-1|TRBD1
CSARGQVNTGELFF
TGCAGCGCTAGGGGACAGGTGAACACCGGGGAGCTGTTTTTT
>TRBJ1-1|.|TRBV14|.
CASSPMGARTEAFF
TGTGCCAGCAGCCCCATGGGGGCGAGGACTGAAGCTTTCTTT
>TRBJ1-1|.|TRBV12-3/TRBV12-4|.
CASSLGDGGPTEAFF
TGTGCCAGCAGTTTAGGGGACGGGGGGCCCACTGAAGCTTTCTTT
>TRBJ1-5|.|TRBV29-1|.
CSVGTQDQPQHF
TGCAGCGTAGGGACTCAAGATCAGCCCCAGCATTTT
>TRBJ1-2|.|TRBV6-1|TRBD1
CASSEAQGQEFYGYTF
TGTGCCAGCAGTGAAGCTCAAGGACAGGAATTTTATGGCTACACCTTC
>TRBJ1-1|.|TRBV20-1|TRBD1
CSALTGKMNTEAFF
TGCAGTGCTTTGACAGGGAAGATGAACACTGAAGCTTTCTTT
>TRBJ1-4|.|TRBV27|.
CASGFRRRGEKLFF
TGTGCCAGCGGTTTTCGACGGAGGGGTGAAAAACTGTTTTTT
>TRBJ2-1|once|TRBV9|TRBD2
CASSPRVPGGFNEQFF
TGTGCCAGCAGCCCCCGGGTGCCGGGGGGATTTAATGAGCAGTTCTTC
>TRBJ2-2|.|TRBV20-1|.
CSAREGVPTGELFF
TGCAGTGCTAGAGAGGGGGTTCCCACCGGGGAGCTGTTTTTT
>TRBJ2-4|few|TRBV29-1|.
CSVEAQRDIQYF
TGCAGCGTTGAAGCACAGAGAGACATTCAGTACTTC
>TRBJ1-1|many|TRBV20-1|TRBD1
CSAKQGVNTEAFF
TGCAGTGCGAAACAGGGGGTGAACACTGAAGCTTTCTTT
>TRBJ2-5|.|TRBV4-2|.
CASSQRLLTETQYF
TGTGCCAGCAGCCAAAGGCTGCTGACAGAGACCCAGTACTTC
>TRBJ1-6|few|TRBV4-1|.
CASSQKSAGAVNSPLHF
TGCGCCAGCAGCCAAAAAAGCGCGGGGGCGGTGAATTCACCCCTCCACTTT
>TRBJ1-2|few|TRBV7-2|.
CASSLSEGNYGYTF
TGTGCCAGCAGCTTATCGGAGGGGAACTATGGCTACACCTTC
>TRBJ2-7|.|TRBV20-1|.
CSAPPEQYF
TGCAGTGCGCCTCCCGAGCAGTACTTC
>TRBJ2-5|.|TRBV5-1|.
CASRHVRGTQYF
TGCGCCAGCAGACATGTACGGGGGACCCAGTACTTC
>TRBJ2-1|once|TRBV5-4|TRBD2
CASSLGGGSAGGLKNEQFF
TGTGCCAGCAGCTTGGGGGGTGGATCGGCGGGGGGGCTGAAAAATGAGCAGTTCTTC
>TRBJ1-1|.|TRBV12-5|.
CASGLSPNTEAFF
TGTGCTAGTGGTTTATCCCCCAACACTGAAGCTTTCTTT
>TRBJ2-1|.|TRBV24-1|.
CATSGPSHEQFF
TGTGCCACCAGTGGGCCTAGCCATGAGCAGTTCTTC
>TRBJ2-7|.|TRBV12-3/TRBV12-4|.
CVSSLMGRTTQYF
TGTGTCAGCAGTTTAATGGGACGGACAACGCAGTACTTC
>TRBJ1-1|.|TRBV5-1|.
CASSKVVGLDTEAFF
TGCGCCAGCAGCAAGGTGGTTGGGTTGGACACTGAAGCTTTCTTT
>TRBJ2-2|.|TRBV24-1|TRBD1
CATAGGNTGELFF
TGTGCCACCGCAGGGGGGAACACCGGGGAGCTGTTTTTT
>TRBJ2-5|.|TRBV27|.
CASSHQAQETQYF
TGTGCCAGCAGTCACCAGGCCCAAGAGACCCAGTACTTC
>TRBJ2-2|few|TRBV2|.
CASSVRGAGELFF
TGTGCCAGCAGCGTACGCGGGGCCGGGGAGCTGTTTTTT